This T cell receptor beta chain originates from a study of T cell clusters in autoimmune cytopenias. Study outcomes and limitations: TRB repertoire shifts in secondary cytopenia and chronic lymphocytic leukemia mostly reflected lymphoma, not autoimmunity. Clustering suggested that physiological T cell clusters were missing in primary autoimmune cytopenia patients.

About 37,500 genome equivalents of blood DNA were amplified for TRB. One tube held mixed TRB-A and TRB-B primer pools for touch-down PCR. No DNA is given; TCRdb re-called the multiplex PCR reads and lists each CDR3 protein once. This listing includes approximately 2,100 distinct CDR3 sequences. The CDR3 covers 17 residues. From germline, CDR1 is SGHAT and CDR2 FQDESV (reference sequence). With respect to this clonotype: Its cognate antigen is unknown.

This sample also appeared in a second study, on T cell repertoires in aging, cancer and after chemotherapy. According to that study: Six age groups, ranging from 30 or younger to 70 or older, included the donors. In each cancer cohort, median generation probability increased across chemotherapy, suggesting thymic output rebounded.

Source material: peripheral blood. This chain joins TRBV11-1 and TRBJ2-3; no DNA is available, so the TRBD2 call from TCRdb remains unchecked. This TCR was recovered from a human donor in good health. The chain's CDR3 is CASEYGRRAGGTDTQYF.